Below, 14 T cell receptor beta chains from the same sample are listed, as sequenced in a study of blood T cell repertoires in COVID-19. Sequencing was performed with immunoSEQ multiplex PCR; in TCRdb, only in-frame clones are kept and a portion is missing. Among 60,000 to 75,000 clones listed, about 90% were seen once. The sequenced sample was peripheral blood. These receptors were obtained from a man aged 60 to 75 with acute or convalescent COVID-19.

The chain carries TRBV4-2 and TRBJ1-2; tentative D call: TRBD1 (5 bases). Looked up from germline, CDR1 is LGHNA and CDR2 is YNFKEQ. Between the trimmed V and J ends, which lost 3 bases and 3 bases, there was a span of 14 bases. This CDR3 contains 15 residues. CDR3 coding DNA: TGTGCCAGCAGCCAGCCAGGGAAGGCCGACTATGGCTACACCTTC. It encodes CASSQPGKADYGYTF.

This rearrangement joins TRBV4-1 to TRBJ2-1; maybe TRBD1 (6 bases). The V end was cut by 4 bases, the J end by 6 bases, with 28 bases between. The CDR3 has 19 amino acids. CDR1 MGHRA and CDR2 YSYEKL come from the germline V gene. The CDR3 coding sequence is TGCGCCAGCAGCCCCGCTGGTCTACATGGGACACTCATGTCCAATGAGCAGTTCTTC. Amino acids: CASSPAGLHGTLMSNEQFF.

This clone showed up just once. CDR3 protein: CASSARDRAGNTIYF. As DNA, the CDR3 is TGTGCCAGCTCAGCCCGGGACAGGGCTGGAAACACCATATATTTT. The chain is built from TRBV18 and TRBJ1-3; 9 bases fit TRBD1. Germline CDR1 and CDR2: KGHSH and LQKENI. This CDR3 is built from 15 residues. With V trimmed by 5 bases and J by 2 bases, 4 bases remained unmatched.

This clone was counted once. The chain employs TRBV11-2 and TRBJ2-5; TRBD1 might be the D (6 bases). Trimming took 0 bases from V and 4 from J, leaving 6 bases between them. The CDR3 is 13 residues long. Germline values: CDR1 SGHAT, CDR2 FQNNGV. The CDR3: CASSLEGAETQYF. CDR3 DNA sequence: TGTGCCAGCAGCTTAGAGGGGGCAGAGACCCAGTACTTC.

The chain carries TRBV4-3 and TRBJ2-2, with 7 positions matching TRBD1. CDR1 is LGHNA and CDR2 is YSLEER in the germline V gene. This CDR3 is built from 17 residues. The ends lost 4 bases at V and 1 base at J; junction bases unmatched: 9. The CDR3 region is CASSRAWGTENTGELFF. For the CDR3, the DNA is TGCGCCAGCAGCCGCGCTTGGGGGACAGAGAACACCGGGGAGCTGTTTTTT.

The gene calls are TRBV5-1 and TRBJ1-6, with D possibly being TRBD1 (6 bases). V lost 4 bases and J 13 bases, leaving 18 bases between the germline ends. CDR1 is SGHRS and CDR2 is YFSETQ in the germline V gene. CDR3 size: 14 residues. The chain's CDR3 is CASSPTKGGEPLHF. The CDR3 DNA reads as TGCGCCAGCAGCCCGACTAAAGGGGGGGAGCCCCTCCACTTT.

The chain recombines TRBV13 with TRBJ2-7, with D possibly matching TRBD2 (7 bases). The germline V and J ends were trimmed by 5 bases and 0 bases, with 20 bases remaining between them. This CDR3 has 17 amino acids. Germline lookup yields CDR1 PRHDT and CDR2 FYEKMQ (reference sequence). The CDR3 DNA reads as TGTGCCAGCAGCGATCAGAAGGGGGGGCCCAGCTCCTACGAGCAGTACTTC. Encoded protein: CASSDQKGGPSSYEQYF.

Only one count was recorded for this clone. The V and J genes are TRBV6-2 or TRBV6-3 and TRBJ2-7; 7 nucleotides line up with TRBD2. Germline V CDR1 and CDR2: MNHEY, SVGEGT. This CDR3 spans 16 amino acids. Trimming cost V 5 bases and J 0 bases; bases outside gene matches: 10. CDR3 in amino acids: CASSQILRDYSYEQYF. The CDR3 nucleotides are TGTGCCAGCAGTCAGATCCTCCGGGACTACTCCTACGAGCAGTACTTC.

The chain couples TRBV3-1 (or the pseudogene TRBV3-2) to TRBJ2-3; 8 bases fit TRBD2. The CDR3 spans 18 residues. J was trimmed by 7 bases and V by 0 bases; bases with no gene match: 15. CDR1 is LGHDT and CDR2 is YNNKEL in the germline V gene (reference sequence). Written as DNA, the CDR3 is TGTGCCAGCAGCCAAGACGAACGCGGGGGGCTCCTCCGATATACGCAGTATTTT. Amino acids: CASSQDERGGLLRYTQYF.

J is TRBJ2-1 and V is TRBV11-1; tentatively, D is TRBD1 (5 bases). Germline V gene data show CDR1 as SGHAT and CDR2 as FQDESV (reference sequence). Trimming took 3 bases from V and 5 from J, leaving 8 bases between them. The CDR3 extends over 13 amino acids. CDR3 sequence (DNA): TGTGCCAGCAGCTTTGACAGAAACAATGAGCAGTTCTTC. Its protein product is CASSFDRNNEQFF.

The CDR3 protein is CASSWEQGYVDTDTQYF. The CDR3 region has the DNA TGTGCCAGCAGCTGGGAACAGGGGTATGTGGACACAGATACGCAGTATTTT. This chain connects TRBV7-8 to TRBJ2-3; 7 positions match TRBD1. Germline loops: CDR1 SGHVS, CDR2 FQNEAQ. The CDR3 is 17 amino acids. J was trimmed by 2 bases and V by 4 bases; bases with no gene match: 12.

The chain is built from TRBV5-8 and TRBJ2-7; D perhaps matches TRBD1 (6 bases). Trimming took 4 bases from V and 2 from J, leaving 13 bases between them. The CDR3 is made up of 14 amino acids. The germline gives CDR1 SGHTS, CDR2 YDEGEE. CDR3 bases: TGTGCCAGCAGCCCCTGGCAGGGGCCCTACGAGCAGTACTTC. It is translated as CASSPWQGPYEQYF.

This chain joins TRBV7-2 and TRBJ2-7, with 14 bases matching TRBD2. The germline V gene has CDR1 SGHTA and CDR2 FQGNSA. The CDR3 is made up of 19 amino acids. The V and J ends lost 3 bases and 4 bases, in that order; junction bases with no gene match: 14. As DNA, the CDR3 is TGTGCCAGCAGCTTCGGGACTAGCGGGGGCCGGAGGGCTATATACGAGCAGTACTTC. Its protein product is CASSFGTSGGRRAIYEQYF. Combining the CDR3 with reference TRBV7-2 and TRBJ2-7 gives the whole variable domain GAGVSQSPSNKVTEKGKDVELRCDPISGHTALYWYRQSLGQGLEFLIYFQGNSAPDKSGLPSDRFSAERTGGSVSTLTIQRTQQEDSAVYLCASSFGTSGGRRAIYEQYFGPGTRLTVT.

This chain connects TRBV5-6 to TRBJ1-5; 9 bases are a match to TRBD1. Trimming at V came to 3 bases and at J to 7 bases, leaving 8 bases not matched to a gene. The CDR3 has 15 residues. The germline V gene encodes CDR1 SGHDT and CDR2 YYEEEE. The CDR3 nucleotides are TGTGCCAGCAGCTGGGGGACAGGGATGGGACAGCCCCAGCATTTT. It encodes CASSWGTGMGQPQHF.